This is a list of T cell receptor beta chains from one sample in a study of post-analysis software for immune sequencing data. TCRdb reprocessed the PCR reads via MiXCR and lists one record per CDR3 protein. The sample records 500,000 to 600,000 distinct CDR3 sequences, 40% to 50% being singletons. Input material: blood. The receptors were gathered from a girl between 10 and 17 years old with multiple sclerosis. Each CDR3 is given with its conserved first and last residue. The D gene is left open where the match is weak. For some rows the clone size is stated as once, few or many, or as a class when expanded; others skip it.

D,V,size,J,DNA,CDR3
TRBD1,TRBV10-3,-,TRBJ2-5,TGTGCCATCAGTGAGTCGCTTGGGACGGGACAGGGGACCGGAGAGACCCAGTACTTC,CAISESLGTGQGTGETQYF
-,TRBV24-1,few,TRBJ2-7,TGTGCCACCAGTGATTCAAAGGACGAGCAGTACTTC,CATSDSKDEQYF
-,TRBV19,-,TRBJ2-1,TGTGCCAGTAGTATGCCGGGACGGTCAGCCGAGCAGTTCTTC,CASSMPGRSAEQFF
-,TRBV15,-,TRBJ2-7,TGTGCCACCAGCCCGGGGCTCAGCTACGAGCAGTACTTC,CATSPGLSYEQYF
TRBD1,TRBV7-7,few,TRBJ2-1,TGTGCTAGCAGCTTAGCAGCCAGGGGGCGATCGGGTGAGCAGTTCTTC,CASSLAARGRSGEQFF
TRBD1,TRBV3-1,few,TRBJ2-4,TGTGCCAGCAGCAGCGACAGGGGAATCGGAAACATTCAGTACTTC,CASSSDRGIGNIQYF
TRBD2,TRBV20-1,few,TRBJ2-2,TGCAGTGCTAGAGCCAGGACTAGCGGGGAGCTGTTTTTT,CSARARTSGELFF
-,TRBV20-1,-,TRBJ2-5,TGCAGTGCTAGCCCCGGCGGGGGCCTTGGGGAGACCCAGTACTTC,CSASPGGGLGETQYF
TRBD1,TRBV10-3,few,TRBJ2-6,TGTGCCATCCTGACGGGACAGGCCAGCTCTGGGGCCAACGTCCTGACTTTC,CAILTGQASSGANVLTF
TRBD1,TRBV4-1,few,TRBJ2-1,TGCGCCAGCAGCCATGAACAACAGGGGATTCAAGGCTATGAGCAGTTCTTC,CASSHEQQGIQGYEQFF
-,TRBV12-3/TRBV12-4,-,TRBJ2-6,TGTGCCAGCAGTCCGGGACACCGCGCTGGGGCCAACGTCCTGACTTTC,CASSPGHRAGANVLTF
-,TRBV12-3/TRBV12-4,-,TRBJ2-3,TGTGCCAGCACCGACAGGAGCACAGATACGCAGTATTTT,CASTDRSTDTQYF
-,TRBV11-2,few,TRBJ2-5,TGTGCCAGCAGCCCCCCGAGGGGTCTGGAGACCCAGTACTTC,CASSPPRGLETQYF
-,TRBV5-1,once,TRBJ1-1,TGCGCCAGCAGCTTGGATGGGGGAACGGCTGAAGCTTTCTTT,CASSLDGGTAEAFF
TRBD2,TRBV3-1,few,TRBJ2-7,TGTGCCAGCAGCCAACTAGCGGAAACCTACGAGCAGTACTTC,CASSQLAETYEQYF
-,TRBV12-3/TRBV12-4,few,TRBJ1-4,TGTGCCAGCAGTCCCTTACAGGGAACTAATGAAAAACTGTTTTTT,CASSPLQGTNEKLFF
TRBD2,TRBV20-1,-,TRBJ2-3,TGCAGTGCCAGGCCCCTCCTAGCGGGAGTCCCAGATACGCAGTATTTT,CSARPLLAGVPDTQYF
-,TRBV6-4,-,TRBJ1-1,TGTGCCAGCAGTTCGGACAGACCGAACACTGAAGCTTTCTTT,CASSSDRPNTEAFF
TRBD2,TRBV12-3/TRBV12-4,once,TRBJ2-1,TGTGCCAGCAGATGGACTAGCGGGGTGGATGAGCAGTTCTTC,CASRWTSGVDEQFF
-,TRBV6-6,-,TRBJ1-2,TGTGCCAGCAGTTACTCGATATATGGACGAAGGAGAGGTGGCTACACCTTC,CASSYSIYGRRRGGYTF
-,TRBV7-2,-,TRBJ1-2,TGTGCCAGCAGTTCGCAGGGAACAGGCTATCACTACACCTTC,CASSSQGTGYHYTF
-,TRBV2,-,TRBJ1-5,TGTGCCAGCACGGAGGGGGATCAGCCCCAGCATTTT,CASTEGDQPQHF
-,TRBV13,-,TRBJ2-1,TGTGCCAGCAGCTCCCGACAGTCCTACAATGAGCAGTTCTTC,CASSSRQSYNEQFF
-,TRBV14,-,TRBJ2-5,TGTGCCAGCAGCCCCTCCCCCATGGTCGGGGAGACCCAGTACTTC,CASSPSPMVGETQYF
TRBD2,TRBV5-4,-,TRBJ2-5,TGTGCCAGCAGCCCGGGGCGGGGGGGAATCCAAGAGACCCAGTACTTC,CASSPGRGGIQETQYF
TRBD2,TRBV10-3,few,TRBJ2-7,TGTGCCATCAGTGACCGTAGCGGGCCTAGCGGCAAATACGAGCAGTACTTC,CAISDRSGPSGKYEQYF
TRBD2,TRBV2,few,TRBJ2-3,TGTGCCAGCAGTCGGACTAGCCTCGGGTATTTT,CASSRTSLGYF
-,TRBV27,-,TRBJ1-5,TGTGCCAGCAGTTGGGTGCGCAATCAGCCCCAGCATTTT,CASSWVRNQPQHF
TRBD2,TRBV9,-,TRBJ2-3,TGTGCCAGCAGCGCCTTCTCCGGGAGCGGGGGCACAGATACGCAGTATTTT,CASSAFSGSGGTDTQYF
TRBD1,TRBV29-1,-,TRBJ1-2,TGCAGCGTTGAGGCCGACAGGGACTTACATGGCTACACCTTC,CSVEADRDLHGYTF
TRBD1,TRBV12-3/TRBV12-4,-,TRBJ1-2,TGTGCCAGCAGGACAGGGGGCAGGTATGGCTACACCTTC,CASRTGGRYGYTF
-,TRBV7-9,-,TRBJ2-7,TGTGCCAGCAGCCCCTCCCGGGCAGGGTCCTACGAGCAGTACTTC,CASSPSRAGSYEQYF
-,TRBV12-3/TRBV12-4,-,TRBJ1-6,TGTGCCAGCAGCCCTGGACTTTCGGGCTCACCCCTCCACTTT,CASSPGLSGSPLHF
-,TRBV6-6,few,TRBJ2-5,TGTGCCAGCAGTTCCCAGGGATTATCAGAGACCCAGTACTTC,CASSSQGLSETQYF
TRBD1,TRBV12-3/TRBV12-4,few,TRBJ2-4,TGTGCCAGCAGTTTATCTGGACAGGGCCAACTAGCCAAAAACATTCAGTACTTC,CASSLSGQGQLAKNIQYF
-,TRBV2,-,TRBJ2-3,TGTGCCAGCAACCTAAGGGGGGGCACAGATACGCAGTATTTT,CASNLRGGTDTQYF
-,TRBV5-1,-,TRBJ2-6,TGCGCCAGCAGCCTCCGGGACGCTGGGGCCAACGTCCTGACTTTC,CASSLRDAGANVLTF
TRBD2,TRBV9,once,TRBJ2-3,TGTGCCAGCAGCGTAGCCAGCGGGGGGGGCACAGATACGCAGTATTTT,CASSVASGGGTDTQYF
-,TRBV7-9,-,TRBJ1-2,TGTGCCAGCGGTAACTGGACAGACCCCTCCCGTTATGGCTACACCTTC,CASGNWTDPSRYGYTF
-,TRBV6-1,-,TRBJ1-1,TGTGCCAGCAGTGAAGCGGCTGACTGTACTGAAGCTTTCTTT,CASSEAADCTEAFF
TRBD1,TRBV5-5,few,TRBJ1-4,TGTGCCAGCAGCTTGTCGGGGACAGTCTATGAAAAACTGTTTTTT,CASSLSGTVYEKLFF